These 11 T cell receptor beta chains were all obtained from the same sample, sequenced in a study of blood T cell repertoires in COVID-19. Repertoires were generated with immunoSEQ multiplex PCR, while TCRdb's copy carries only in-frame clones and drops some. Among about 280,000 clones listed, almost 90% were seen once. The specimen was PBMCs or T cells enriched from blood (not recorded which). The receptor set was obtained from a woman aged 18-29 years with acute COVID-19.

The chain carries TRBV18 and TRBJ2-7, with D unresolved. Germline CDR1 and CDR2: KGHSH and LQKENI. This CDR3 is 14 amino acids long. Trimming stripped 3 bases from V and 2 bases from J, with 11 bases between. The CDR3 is CASSPIDWTYEQYF. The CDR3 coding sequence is TGTGCCAGCTCACCGATTGACTGGACCTACGAGCAGTACTTC.

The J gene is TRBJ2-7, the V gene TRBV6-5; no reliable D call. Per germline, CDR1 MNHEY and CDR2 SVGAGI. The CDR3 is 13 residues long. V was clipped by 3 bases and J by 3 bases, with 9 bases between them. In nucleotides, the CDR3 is TGTGCCAGCAGTTATCAGGCACACTACGAGCAGTACTTC. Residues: CASSYQAHYEQYF.

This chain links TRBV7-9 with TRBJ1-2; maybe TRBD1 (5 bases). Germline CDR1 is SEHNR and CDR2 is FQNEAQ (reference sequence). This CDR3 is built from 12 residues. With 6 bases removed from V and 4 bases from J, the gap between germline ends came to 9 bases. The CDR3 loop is CASRTDTYGYTF. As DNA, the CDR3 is TGTGCCAGCAGGACAGATACCTATGGCTACACCTTC.

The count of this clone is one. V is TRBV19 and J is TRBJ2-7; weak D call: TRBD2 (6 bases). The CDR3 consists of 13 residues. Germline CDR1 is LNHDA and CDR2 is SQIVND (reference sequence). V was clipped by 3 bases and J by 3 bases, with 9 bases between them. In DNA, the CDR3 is TGTGCCAGTAGTATGTCGGGAGACTACGAGCAGTACTTC. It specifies CASSMSGDYEQYF. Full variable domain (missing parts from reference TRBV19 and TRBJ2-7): DGGITQSPKYLFRKEGQNVTLSCEQNLNHDAMYWYRQDPGQGLRLIYYSQIVNDFQKGDIAEGYSVSREKKESFPLTVTSAQKNPTAFYLCASSMSGDYEQYFGPGTRLTVT.

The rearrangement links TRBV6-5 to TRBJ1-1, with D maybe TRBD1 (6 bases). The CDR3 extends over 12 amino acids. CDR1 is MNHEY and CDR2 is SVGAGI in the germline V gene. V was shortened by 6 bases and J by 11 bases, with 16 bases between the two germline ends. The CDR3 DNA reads TGTGCCAGCAGACTACACAGGGCTACGGCTTTCTTT. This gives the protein CASRLHRATAFF.

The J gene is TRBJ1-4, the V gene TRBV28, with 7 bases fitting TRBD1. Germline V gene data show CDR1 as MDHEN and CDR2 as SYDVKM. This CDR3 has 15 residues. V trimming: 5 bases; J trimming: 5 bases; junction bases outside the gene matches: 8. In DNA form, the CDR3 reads TGTGCCAGCAGTAATACCGGGACAGAAAATGAAAAACTGTTTTTT. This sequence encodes CASSNTGTENEKLFF.

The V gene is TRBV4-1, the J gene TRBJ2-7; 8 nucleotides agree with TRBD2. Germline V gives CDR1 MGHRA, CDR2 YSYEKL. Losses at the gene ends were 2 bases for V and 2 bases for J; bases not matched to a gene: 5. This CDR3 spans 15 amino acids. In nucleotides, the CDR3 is TGCGCCAGCAGCCAACCCGGGACTAGAACCTACGAGCAGTACTTC. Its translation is CASSQPGTRTYEQYF.

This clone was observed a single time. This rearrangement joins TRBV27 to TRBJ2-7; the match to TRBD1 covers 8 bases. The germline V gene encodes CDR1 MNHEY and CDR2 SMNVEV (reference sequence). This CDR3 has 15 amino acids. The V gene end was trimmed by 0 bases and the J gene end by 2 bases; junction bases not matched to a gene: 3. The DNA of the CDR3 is TGTGCCAGCAGTTTATCGGGACAGGCAGCCTACGAGCAGTACTTC. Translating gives CASSLSGQAAYEQYF.

CDR3: CATKAGSNNSPLHF. CDR3 coding DNA: TGTGCCACCAAGGCAGGATCGAATAATTCACCCCTCCACTTT. V is TRBV15 and J is TRBJ1-6; D not resolved. In germline, CDR1 is LNHNV, CDR2 YYDKDF (reference sequence). V shed 7 bases and J shed 5 bases, with 12 bases lying between them. The CDR3 sequence is 14 residues long. The variable domain in full, completed from reference TRBV15 and TRBJ1-6, reads DAMVIQNPRYQVTQFGKPVTLSCSQTLNHNVMYWYQQKSSQAPKLLFHYYDKDFNNEADTPDNFQSRRPNTSFCFLDIRSPGLGDTAMYLCATKAGSNNSPLHFGNGTRLTVT.

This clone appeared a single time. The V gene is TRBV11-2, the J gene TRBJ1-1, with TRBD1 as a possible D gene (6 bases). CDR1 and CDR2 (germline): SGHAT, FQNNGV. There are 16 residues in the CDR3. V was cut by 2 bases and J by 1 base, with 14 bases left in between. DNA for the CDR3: TGTGCCAGCAGCTTAAGGTGGGGACACTCGAACACTGAAGCTTTCTTT. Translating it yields CASSLRWGHSNTEAFF.

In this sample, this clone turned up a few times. The chain's CDR3 is CATSRDRGYTAGYNEQYF. CDR3 DNA: TGTGCCACCAGCAGAGATCGTGGTTATACAGCGGGATACAACGAGCAGTACTTC. The chain joins TRBV15 to TRBJ2-7; 7 nucleotides agree with TRBD2. The ends lost 0 bases at V and 5 bases at J; junction bases unmatched: 16. The CDR3 is made up of 18 amino acids. Per germline, CDR1 LNHNV and CDR2 YYDKDF (reference sequence).